Below, 20 T cell receptor beta chains from the same sample are listed, as sequenced in a study of T cells after yellow fever vaccination. TCRdb reprocessed the 5' RACE reads with MiXCR, giving one entry per CDR3 protein. The sample yields approximately 240,000 distinct CDR3 sequences, 3.6% seen once. Sequenced here: PBMCs, sampled 15 days after the yellow fever booster vaccination. All receptors come from a man between 18 and 35 years old who received the YFV17D yellow fever vaccine.

Concerning this clonotype itself: A much bigger clone sits one base away, suggesting this may be a read error. This CDR3 reads CASCSMRTIYNEQFF. The CDR3 region has the DNA TGTGCCAGCTGTTCGATGCGGACCATCTACAATGAGCAGTTCTTC. The chain links TRBV6-2 or TRBV6-3 to TRBJ2-1, with no clear D. The V gene's germline CDR1 is MNHEY and CDR2 SVGEGT. V was pared by 8 bases and J by 3 bases, with 17 bases between. CDR3 length: 15 residues.

This clonotype came up many times. This sequence joins TRBV19 and TRBJ2-3, with 12 bases that match TRBD2. CDR1 LNHDA and CDR2 SQIVND come from the germline V gene (reference sequence). Trimming cost V 8 bases and J 2 bases; bases outside gene matches: 11. This CDR3 comprises 17 residues. CDR3 protein: CASSDGLAGGLTDTQYF. In DNA, the CDR3 is TGTGCCAGTTCCGATGGGCTAGCGGGGGGGCTCACAGATACGCAGTATTTT.

This clonotype appeared many times. The rearrangement uses TRBV5-5 and TRBJ2-3; the D gene is possibly TRBD2 (6 bases). Germline V gene sequence: CDR1 SGHKS, CDR2 YYEKEE (reference sequence). This CDR3 contains 16 residues. V lost 1 base to trimming and J lost 2 bases, with 14 bases between them. CDR3: CASSLLMGGLTDTQYF. As DNA, the CDR3 is TGTGCCAGCAGCTTGCTTATGGGGGGACTCACAGATACGCAGTATTTT.

This clonotype was found many times. V gene TRBV7-9 combines with J gene TRBJ2-5, with 13 bases lining up with TRBD2. Germline lookup yields CDR1 SEHNR and CDR2 FQNEAQ (reference sequence). V shed 1 base and J 3 bases; nucleotides not matched to a gene: 5. The CDR3 length is 17 residues. CDR3 nucleotide sequence: TGTGCCAGCAGCTTAGGACTAGCGGGGGGTATTGAAGAGACCCAGTACTTC. This codes for CASSLGLAGGIEETQYF. Using reference TRBV7-9 and TRBJ2-5 for the parts outside the CDR3, the full variable domain is DTGVSQNPRHKITKRGQNVTFRCDPISEHNRLYWYRQTLGQGPEFLTYFQNEAQLEKSRLLSDRFSAERPKGSFSTLEIQRTEQGDSAMYLCASSLGLAGGIEETQYFGPGTRLLVL.

This clonotype was observed at least ten times. Here the CDR3 DNA reads TGTGCCATCAGTGAGTCGGAATCCGGGGGTCATCACTACAATGAGCAGTTCTTC. It yields the protein CAISESESGGHHYNEQFF. This sequence joins TRBV10-3 and TRBJ2-1, with D perhaps TRBD2 (6 bases). Germline values: CDR1 ENHRY, CDR2 SYGVKD. V was trimmed by 0 bases and J by 3 bases, leaving 18 bases between them. The CDR3 has 18 residues.

At least ten counts were recorded for this clonotype. The chain joins TRBV7-6 to TRBJ2-3, with TRBD1 matching 9 bases. The trim removed 4 bases at V and 4 bases at J, leaving 9 bases unmatched. This CDR3 has 16 residues. From germline, CDR1 is SGHVS and CDR2 FNYEAQ. For the CDR3, the DNA is TGTGCCAGCAGCTCAAGACAGGGGGTGGGTGCAGATACGCAGTATTTT. It translates to CASSSRQGVGADTQYF.

This clonotype was detected many times. The chain carries TRBV6-2 or TRBV6-3 and TRBJ2-5; D is perhaps TRBD2 (6 bases). The ends were cut back, 3 bases at V and 5 bases at J, with 13 bases in the middle. This CDR3 has 14 amino acids. In germline, CDR1 is MNHEY, CDR2 SVGEGT. This CDR3 is CASSYRGRDETQYF. Written as DNA, the CDR3 is TGTGCCAGCAGTTATCGGGGGAGAGATGAGACCCAGTACTTC.

This clonotype was detected ten times or more. The chain is built from TRBV20-1 and TRBJ2-2; 7 nucleotides align to TRBD1. V lost 6 bases and J lost 6; bases outside the gene matches: 4. The CDR3 spans 12 residues. From germline, CDR1 is DFQATT and CDR2 SNEGSKA (reference sequence). CDR3 in amino acids: CSATGAAGELFF. The CDR3 region has the DNA TGCAGTGCAACAGGGGCGGCCGGGGAGCTGTTTTTT.

This clonotype was detected ten times or more. The rearrangement links TRBV19 to TRBJ1-1; D is uncertain. CDR1 and CDR2 from the germline V gene are LNHDA and SQIVND (reference sequence). The CDR3 runs to 12 residues. V was clipped by 1 base and J by 4 bases, with 4 bases between them. The CDR3 DNA reads TGTGCCAGTAGTATAGCCGGCACTGAAGCTTTCTTT. This translates into CASSIAGTEAFF.

This clonotype appeared many times. The gene calls are TRBV5-1 and TRBJ2-1; D remains ambiguous. V was shortened by 0 bases and J by 9 bases, with 4 bases between the two germline ends. Germline V gives CDR1 SGHRS, CDR2 YFSETQ. The CDR3 contains 11 residues. CDR3 region: CASSLEFEQFF. CDR3 coding DNA: TGCGCCAGCAGCTTGGAGTTTGAGCAGTTCTTC.

In its sample, this clonotype was seen many times. This chain uses TRBV5-1 with TRBJ1-5; TRBD1 aligns across 10 bases. Germline V gives CDR1 SGHRS, CDR2 YFSETQ. CDR3 length: 16 residues. Trimming at V came to 2 bases and at J to 7 bases, leaving 9 bases not matched to a gene. CDR3 protein: CASSLVPTGGQQPQHF. Here the CDR3 DNA reads TGCGCCAGCAGCTTAGTCCCGACAGGGGGCCAGCAGCCCCAGCATTTT.

This clonotype was detected many times. The chain is built from TRBV12-3 or TRBV12-4 and TRBJ2-3; tentatively, D is TRBD2 (6 bases). The CDR3 has 17 residues. V lost 3 bases, J lost 1 base, and 17 bases lay in between. In DNA, the CDR3 is TGTGCCAGCAGTTTGTGGTTGCGGGGTGAGGGCACAGATACGCAGTATTTT. This encodes CASSLWLRGEGTDTQYF.

This clonotype was observed at least ten times. The chain carries TRBV7-2 and TRBJ1-1, with 9 bases identical to TRBD1. The CDR3 sequence is 13 residues long. V shed 5 bases and J 11 bases; nucleotides not matched to a gene: 9. Germline V gives CDR1 SGHTA, CDR2 FQGNSA. This CDR3 reads CASSPWTGAEAFF. DNA of the CDR3: TGTGCCAGCAGCCCGTGGACAGGGGCGGAGGCTTTCTTT.

This clonotype came up many times. The chain links TRBV7-2 to TRBJ2-5; the D call may be TRBD1 or TRBD2 (7 bases each). This CDR3 is 14 amino acids long. CDR1 SGHTA and CDR2 FQGNSA come from the germline V gene. V was trimmed by 3 bases and J by 7 bases, leaving 15 bases between them. The CDR3 nucleotides read TGTGCCAGCAGCTTGGGGAGGGGGCTGGGGACCCAGTACTTC. It translates to CASSLGRGLGTQYF.

Many counts were recorded for this clonotype. The J gene is TRBJ2-2, the V gene TRBV25-1, with a possible D match to TRBD1 (6 bases). The ends were cut back, 4 bases at V and 2 bases at J, with 11 bases in the middle. Germline loops: CDR1 MGHDK, CDR2 SYGVNS. The CDR3 length is 15 residues. The CDR3 DNA follows: TGTGCCAGCAGTGGAAACAGGGACAACACCGGGGAGCTGTTTTTT. Translated: CASSGNRDNTGELFF.

This clonotype was counted many times. J is TRBJ2-3 and V is TRBV3-1; TRBD2 agrees at 8 bases. CDR1 LGHDT and CDR2 YNNKEL come from the germline V gene (reference sequence). J gave up 0 bases and V 5 bases, and 4 bases lay outside the gene matches. The CDR3 contains 15 residues. The CDR3 DNA sequence: TGTGCCAGCAGCACCCGGGGGGGGAGCACAGATACGCAGTATTTT. Amino acids: CASSTRGGSTDTQYF.

This clonotype has at least ten counts. This chain connects TRBV7-9 to TRBJ2-3; D is perhaps TRBD2 (5 bases). The CDR3 runs to 15 residues. V lost 1 base and J 4 bases, leaving 12 bases between the germline ends. CDR1 SEHNR and CDR2 FQNEAQ come from the germline V gene (reference sequence). CDR3 DNA sequence: TGTGCCAGCAGCTTAGACCTCGGAGGACCAGATACGCAGTATTTT. Amino acids: CASSLDLGGPDTQYF.

This clonotype was detected ten times or more. The chain couples TRBV12-3 or TRBV12-4 to TRBJ2-3, with 7 nucleotides matching TRBD2. The CDR3 covers 13 residues. Trimming cost V 6 bases and J 6 bases; bases outside gene matches: 6. CDR3 coding DNA: TGTGCCAGCAGCACTGTGGGGGGGGATACGCAGTATTTT. It is translated as CASSTVGGDTQYF.

This clonotype was detected ten times or more. The CDR3 DNA reads TGTGCCAGCAGTTCGGCGGGCCGACAGGTGAACTATGGCTACACCTTC. Translating gives CASSSAGRQVNYGYTF. This chain connects TRBV12-3 or TRBV12-4 to TRBJ1-2; a possible D gene is TRBD1 (6 bases). With 4 bases removed from V and 2 bases from J, the gap between germline ends came to 17 bases. This CDR3 contains 16 residues.

This clonotype showed up many times. The chain uses TRBV6-6 and TRBJ2-5; TRBD1 aligns across 7 bases. CDR3 size: 16 residues. Germline V gene sequence: CDR1 MNHNY, CDR2 SVGAGI (reference sequence). Trimming at V came to 5 bases and at J to 5 bases, leaving 14 bases not matched to a gene. This chain's CDR3 is CASSKGQSISLETQYF. In nucleotides, the CDR3 is TGTGCCAGCAGTAAGGGACAGTCAATCTCCCTTGAGACCCAGTACTTC.